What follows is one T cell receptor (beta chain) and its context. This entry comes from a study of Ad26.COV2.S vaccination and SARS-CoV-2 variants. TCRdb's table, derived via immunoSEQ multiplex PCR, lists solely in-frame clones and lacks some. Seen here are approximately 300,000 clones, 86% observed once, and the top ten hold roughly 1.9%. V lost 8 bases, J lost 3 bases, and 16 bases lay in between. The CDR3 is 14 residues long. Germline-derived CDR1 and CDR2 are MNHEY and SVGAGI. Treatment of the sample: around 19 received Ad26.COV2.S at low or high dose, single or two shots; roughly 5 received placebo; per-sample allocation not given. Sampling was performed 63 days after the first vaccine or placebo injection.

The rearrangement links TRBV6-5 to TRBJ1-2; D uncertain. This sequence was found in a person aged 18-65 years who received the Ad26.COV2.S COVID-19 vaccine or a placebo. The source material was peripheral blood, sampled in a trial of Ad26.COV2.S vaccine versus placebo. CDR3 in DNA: TGTGCCAGCCTCCCCGAGACCCGGGACTATGGCTACACCTTC. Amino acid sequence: CASLPETRDYGYTF.